A selection of T cell receptor beta chains follows, all from one sample in a study of blood T cell repertoires in COVID-19. The data were produced by immunoSEQ multiplex PCR, yet TCRdb's version contains in-frame clones alone and is incomplete. Among some 230,000 clones, roughly 85% were seen once, and the ten largest hold around 2.9%. Sequenced input: peripheral blood. The source of these receptors is a man over 45 who had recovered from COVID-19. The CDR3 runs from the conserved cysteine through the conserved F or W. Size is stated for part of the rows, as once, few or many counts, or as a class when the clone is expanded.

clone size: once
J gene: TRBJ2-3
V gene: TRBV5-1
CDR3 length: 16
CDR3 protein: CASSLASGGSTDTQYF

clone size: once
J gene: TRBJ2-1
V gene: TRBV3-1/TRBV3-2
CDR3 length: 15
CDR3 protein: CASSPKASGRNEQFF

clone size: .
J gene: TRBJ2-1
V gene: TRBV27
CDR3 length: 12
CDR3 protein: CASSPTGDEQFF

clone size: .
J gene: TRBJ2-1
V gene: TRBV5-1
CDR3 length: 11
CDR3 protein: CASSRSNEQFF

clone size: .
J gene: TRBJ2-4
V gene: TRBV24-1
CDR3 length: 16
CDR3 protein: CATSEGGLAGKNIQYF

clone size: .
J gene: TRBJ2-5
V gene: TRBV18
CDR3 length: 13
CDR3 protein: CASSSDTQETQYF

clone size: .
J gene: TRBJ1-5
V gene: TRBV27
CDR3 length: 15
CDR3 protein: CASSKTRSGIQPQHF

clone size: .
J gene: TRBJ1-6
V gene: TRBV14
CDR3 length: 12
CDR3 protein: CASSHSGFRLHF

clone size: .
J gene: TRBJ2-3
V gene: TRBV6-1
CDR3 length: 16
CDR3 protein: CASSGPGGKVVDTQYF

clone size: .
J gene: TRBJ2-3
V gene: TRBV29-1
CDR3 length: 13
CDR3 protein: CSVGDWGGNTQYF

clone size: .
J gene: TRBJ2-3
V gene: TRBV12-1
CDR3 length: 16
CDR3 protein: CASSPLGPIGVDTQYF

clone size: few
J gene: TRBJ1-2
V gene: TRBV19
CDR3 length: 14
CDR3 protein: CASNPGGGFRRYTF

clone size: .
J gene: TRBJ2-6
V gene: TRBV7-9
CDR3 length: 14
CDR3 protein: CASSWGAGANVLTF

clone size: .
J gene: TRBJ1-1
V gene: TRBV29-1
CDR3 length: 12
CDR3 protein: CSVGAGETEAFF

clone size: .
J gene: TRBJ2-7
V gene: TRBV29-1
CDR3 length: 13
CDR3 protein: CSVSGQGTYEQYF

clone size: .
J gene: TRBJ1-4
V gene: TRBV2
CDR3 length: 15
CDR3 protein: CASRGQPATNEKLFF

clone size: .
J gene: TRBJ2-3
V gene: TRBV19
CDR3 length: 15
CDR3 protein: CASTDPDRNTDTQYF